Listed below are T cell receptor beta chains from one sample, sequenced in a study of cytomegalovirus exposure and HLA in healthy donors. TCRdb's table, derived via immunoSEQ multiplex PCR, lists solely in-frame clones and lacks some. The repertoire has fewer than 100,000 clones, over 85% of them found once; the top ten carry 2% to 2.5%. The specimen sequenced was PBMCs. These receptor sequences come from a woman aged 18-29 years in good health and CMV-seronegative. Each CDR3 is given with its conserved first and last residue. The D gene is left open where the match is weak. Not every row has a clone size; where given, it reads once, few, many or a size class.

j_call clone_size cdr3_length d_call v_call cdr3_aa cdr3_nt
TRBJ2-7 . 14 . TRBV29-1 CSVEEGRAPYEQYF TGCAGCGTTGAAGAAGGCAGGGCCCCCTACGAGCAGTACTTC
TRBJ2-1 . 14 . TRBV27 CASSLAGRYNEQFF TGTGCCAGCAGTTTAGCGGGACGCTACAATGAGCAGTTCTTC
TRBJ2-1 few 15 TRBD1 TRBV6-6 CASSYAPGTVGEQFF TGTGCCAGCAGTTACGCTCCTGGGACAGTCGGTGAGCAGTTCTTC
TRBJ2-6 . 17 TRBD2 TRBV29-1 CSVRLAGGPGGANVLTF TGCAGCGTAAGACTAGCGGGAGGCCCCGGGGGGGCCAACGTCCTGACTTTC
TRBJ1-2 . 13 TRBD1 TRBV19 CASYGQGNYGYTF TGTGCCAGTTATGGACAGGGTAACTATGGCTACACCTTC
TRBJ1-2 . 16 . TRBV14 CASTPNNGRELYGYTF TGTGCCAGCACCCCGAATAATGGCAGGGAACTCTATGGCTACACCTTC
TRBJ1-4 . 21 TRBD1 TRBV4-1 CASSPPRGQEANPRANEKLFF TGCGCCAGCAGCCCGCCCCGTGGACAGGAAGCGAACCCGCGTGCTAATGAAAAACTGTTTTTT
TRBJ2-7 . 15 . TRBV2 CASSRDETAHGEQYF TGTGCCAGCAGTAGAGACGAGACAGCACACGGGGAGCAGTACTTC
TRBJ1-1 . 15 . TRBV11-3 CASSLASDMNTEAFF TGTGCCAGCAGCTTAGCTTCAGACATGAACACTGAAGCTTTCTTT
TRBJ1-1 . 14 . TRBV5-6 CASSLGTRVTEAFF TGTGCCAGCAGCTTGGGGACCAGGGTTACTGAAGCTTTCTTT
TRBJ2-7 . 13 . TRBV6-5 CASSRTGLYEQYF TGTGCCAGCAGCCGGACGGGACTCTACGAGCAGTACTTC
TRBJ2-5 . 13 . TRBV15 CATWASVEETQYF TGTGCCACCTGGGCTAGCGTAGAAGAGACCCAGTACTTC
TRBJ2-2 . 13 . TRBV29-1 CSVESSNTGELFF TGCAGCGTTGAGTCATCGAACACCGGGGAGCTGTTTTTT
TRBJ1-4 . 14 . TRBV10-3 CAISEGQTNEKLFF TGTGCCATCAGTGAAGGACAGACTAATGAAAAACTGTTTTTT
TRBJ1-1 . 13 . TRBV7-3 CASSLYMNTEAFF TGTGCCAGCAGCTTATATATGAACACTGAAGCTTTCTTT
TRBJ2-5 . 17 TRBD2 TRBV4-1 CASSQHNTSGGGETQYF TGCGCCAGCAGCCAACACAACACTAGCGGCGGGGGGGAGACCCAGTACTTC
TRBJ1-1 . 13 . TRBV14 CASSPGGRTEAFF TGTGCCAGCAGCCCGGGGGGACGGACTGAAGCTTTCTTT
TRBJ2-3 . 15 TRBD2 TRBV10-1 CASSEREGFTDTQYF TGCGCCAGCAGTGAGCGGGAGGGTTTCACAGATACGCAGTATTTT
TRBJ2-7 . 14 TRBD1 TRBV27 CASSDRGQPYEQYF TGTGCCAGCAGCGACAGGGGGCAACCCTACGAGCAGTACTTC
TRBJ1-4 . 14 TRBD1 TRBV6-6 CASSYSTGGEKLFF TGTGCCAGCAGTTACTCGACAGGGGGTGAAAAACTGTTTTTT
TRBJ2-3 . 16 . TRBV6-7 CASRNLHEGVTDTQYF TGTGCCAGCAGAAACCTTCACGAGGGGGTTACAGATACGCAGTATTTT
TRBJ2-2 . 14 . TRBV5-1 CASSFKLDTGELFF TGCGCCAGCAGCTTTAAACTAGACACCGGGGAGCTGTTTTTT
TRBJ1-1 . 17 . TRBV9 CASSVDGVGLMNTEAFF TGTGCCAGCAGCGTAGACGGGGTGGGACTTATGAACACTGAAGCTTTCTTT
TRBJ2-3 once 12 . TRBV9 CASSVTSDTQYF TGTGCCAGCAGCGTCACATCAGATACGCAGTATTTT